What follows is one TCR beta chain and its context. Its antigen is as yet unknown. The sample comes from a study of cytomegalovirus exposure and HLA in healthy donors. Study results and limitations: It was about 150 TCR beta chains that were listed as cytomegalovirus-associated. For most TCR sequences rarity was the rule, although some public TCRs occurred in many donors. Available immune exposure information was restricted to CMV serostatus only.

Germline CDR1 reads SGHRS; CDR2 reads YFSETQ. This CDR3 comprises 15 residues. Trimming cost V 4 bases and J 5 bases, with 16 bases left between them. The primer mix had 60 Vbeta and 13 Jbeta primers. The protocol was immunoSEQ multiplex PCR, while the TCRdb copy is restricted to in-frame clones and leaves out a portion. The sample consists of 200,000 to 250,000 clones, 70% to 80% of them appearing once. This TCR was recovered from a male donor in good health and CMV-seronegative. What was sequenced was PBMCs. V is TRBV5-1 and J is TRBJ2-1; D gene unclear. CDR3 amino acids: CASSILKLKNNEQFF. CDR3 sequence (DNA): TGCGCCAGCAGCATATTGAAGCTGAAAAACAATGAGCAGTTCTTC.